This T cell receptor beta chain was sequenced for a study of blood T cells in healthy people across ages. Whole-study findings and limits: Diversity of TCR beta correlated strongly with naive T cell percentage.

This clonotype was observed once. Its target is unknown. Sample-barcoded 5' priming and a J-beta primer mix drove a second PCR of 7 to 11 cycles. Samples each returned at least 2.5 million CDR3-containing paired-end reads. TCRdb analysed the 5' RACE reads with MiXCR anew, one entry per CDR3 protein. The table includes around 2 million distinct CDR3 sequences, 39% detected once. The donors, all healthy, were Caucasians living in Russia, aged roughly 6 to 100. Each donor had roughly 10 milliliters of peripheral blood drawn. Trimming removed 0 bases from V and 8 bases from J, with 11 bases in between. CDR3 length equals 15 residues. CDR1 is LGHDT, CDR2 YNNKEL, per germline (reference sequence).

The V call is TRBV3-1, the J call TRBJ1-6; D ambiguous. This sequence was found in a human donor in good health. The specimen was blood. CDR3 loop: CASSQDFPGDSPLHF. DNA of the CDR3: TGTGCCAGCAGCCAAGACTTCCCGGGTGATTCACCCCTCCACTTT.